One sample yielded the 28 T cell receptor beta chains listed below, sequenced in a study of T cells expressing NK-cell markers (dated by TCRdb to 2020 to 2021). Receptor libraries were prepared by 5' RACE. The reads were generated on an Illumina HiSeq 2000. Each entry corresponds to one CDR3 protein sequence from reads that TCRdb reprocessed, and DNA is not given. This sample's listing comprises around 550,000 distinct CDR3 sequences. Around 4% of the sample goes to the ten largest clones. What was sequenced was blood T cells: a sorted CD56 or NKG2C T cell subset, CD4+ or CD8+ T cells, or bulk PBMC T cells (not recorded which). These receptors all stem from a man aged 18 to 29 in good health. Donor details come from another sample of the same person, matched by shared clones.

The gene calls are TRBV9 and TRBJ2-5. The CDR3 contains 15 residues. The germline V gene encodes CDR1 SGDLS and CDR2 YYNGEE. The CDR3 reads CASSLTPGTQETQYF.

The chain combines TRBV6-1 with TRBJ2-1; TCRdb returns TRBD2, unconfirmable since there is no DNA. The CDR3 has 17 residues. CDR1 is MNHNS, CDR2 SASEGT, per germline. The CDR3 loop reads CASRGGLAENSYNEQFF.

The J gene is TRBJ2-2, the V gene TRBV2; TCRdb indicates TRBD1, and absent DNA this call remains unverified. Per the germline V gene, CDR1 is SNHLY and CDR2 is FYNNEI. This CDR3 comprises 15 residues. CDR3 protein: CASSAGTGGSGELFF.

The gene calls are TRBV5-1 and TRBJ2-1; checking the TCRdb D call of TRBD1 is not possible without DNA. This CDR3 is built from 17 residues. Germline V CDR1 and CDR2: SGHRS, YFSETQ. The CDR3 spells CASSSNSLPGRYNEQFF. Full variable domain (outside the CDR3, taken from reference TRBV5-1 and TRBJ2-1): KAGVTQTPRYLIKTRGQQVTLSCSPISGHRSVSWYQQTPGQGLQFLFEYFSETQRNKGNFPGRFSGRQFSNSRSEMNVSTLELGDSALYLCASSSNSLPGRYNEQFFGPGTRLTVL.

The chain's CDR3 is CAISEGLVNQPQHF. The V call is TRBV10-3, the J call TRBJ1-5. Germline V gene sequence: CDR1 ENHRY, CDR2 SYGVKD. The CDR3 consists of 14 residues.

The chain couples TRBV6-2 or TRBV6-3 to TRBJ2-2; TCRdb returns TRBD1, unconfirmable since there is no DNA. CDR1 and CDR2 from the germline V gene are MNHEY and SVGEGT. The CDR3 is 13 residues long. The CDR3 is CASAPGGTGELFF.

The chain is built from TRBV3-1 and TRBJ2-1; as DNA is missing, the TRBD1 call by TCRdb cannot be tested. CDR3 length: 15 residues. Germline V lookup: CDR1 LGHDT, CDR2 YNNKEL (reference sequence). CDR3 sequence: CASSSRVGGYNEQFF.

This chain connects TRBV12-3 or TRBV12-4 to TRBJ2-3; the D call of TRBD1 rests on TCRdb alone, since no DNA is present to check it. This CDR3 is built from 15 residues. CDR3 region: CASTPTRRRTDTQYF.

V is TRBV5-1 and J is TRBJ2-1; the TCRdb D gene call, TRBD2, has no DNA to confirm it. Germline lookup yields CDR1 SGHRS and CDR2 YFSETQ. The CDR3 contains 16 residues. The CDR3 loop reads CASSFQAGYSYNEQFF.

CDR3: CASTLLRGRDTGELFF. This chain connects TRBV11-2 to TRBJ2-2; TCRdb reports TRBD1, a call that lacks DNA to check it against. CDR3 length equals 16 residues. Germline values: CDR1 SGHAT, CDR2 FQNNGV.

J is TRBJ2-1 and V is TRBV6-5; TCRdb returns TRBD2, unconfirmable since there is no DNA. Germline V gives CDR1 MNHEY, CDR2 SVGAGI. The CDR3 runs to 14 residues. The CDR3 protein is CASSYLAVRNEQFF.

The V gene is TRBV15, the J gene TRBJ2-1; the D gene TCRdb calls, TRBD2, cannot be checked with no DNA. The V gene's germline CDR1 is LNHNV and CDR2 YYDKDF (reference sequence). The CDR3 spans 15 residues. Here the CDR3 reads CATSSKAGQLNEQFF.

V is TRBV9 and J is TRBJ2-2. CDR3 length equals 15 residues. Germline V CDR1 and CDR2: SGDLS, YYNGEE. The CDR3 spells CASSVANGNTGELFF.

The CDR3 loop is CSVEEGGREQYF. The rearrangement joins TRBV29-1 to TRBJ2-7; TCRdb designates TRBD2, a call that cannot be tested without DNA. Germline CDR1 SQVTM, CDR2 ANQGSEA. CDR3 length: 12 amino acids.

The chain links TRBV27 to TRBJ2-3. Germline lookup yields CDR1 MNHEY and CDR2 SMNVEV (reference sequence). The CDR3 has 16 residues. The CDR3 reads CASSPRTAASTDTQYF.

The J gene is TRBJ2-4, the V gene TRBV12-3 or TRBV12-4. The length of the CDR3 is 13 residues. The CDR3 reads CASSFGIKNIQYF.

The chain joins TRBV20-1 to TRBJ2-2. CDR1 is DFQATT, CDR2 SNEGSKA, per germline (reference sequence). The CDR3 loop spans 16 amino acids. This chain's CDR3 is CSARDYLTGNTGELFF.

V gene TRBV20-1 combines with J gene TRBJ2-7; without DNA, the TCRdb call of TRBD1 cannot be checked. CDR1 is DFQATT, CDR2 SNEGSKA, per germline (reference sequence). This CDR3 comprises 13 residues. The CDR3 loop is CSAAPRVRGEQYF.

This sequence joins TRBV11-1 and TRBJ1-5; TCRdb reports TRBD1, a call that lacks DNA to check it against. Germline values: CDR1 SGHAT, CDR2 FQDESV (reference sequence). This CDR3 has 18 residues. The CDR3 protein is CASSLESGGSLSNQPQHF.

The genes are TRBV19 and TRBJ2-1; lacking DNA, the TRBD2 call made by TCRdb goes unchecked. CDR1 is LNHDA, CDR2 SQIVND, per germline (reference sequence). The CDR3 has 13 amino acids. CDR3 sequence reads: CASSQGLAREQFF.

The chain has TRBV5-7 and TRBJ2-1; with no DNA, the TCRdb D assignment of TRBD2 cannot be verified. Being an ORF, TRBV5-7 has a function that is uncertain. The CDR3 runs to 19 residues. CDR3 loop: CASSQPGLAGDSSYNEQFF.

The rearrangement joins TRBV24-1 to TRBJ2-1; without DNA, the TCRdb call of TRBD1 cannot be checked. The CDR3 has 16 residues. Germline V gene sequence: CDR1 KGHDR, CDR2 SFDVKD. The CDR3 sequence is CATSEPGTGDVDEQFF.

The chain has TRBV4-2 and TRBJ2-3; as DNA is missing, the TRBD2 call by TCRdb cannot be tested. Germline CDR1 LGHNA, CDR2 YNFKEQ. The CDR3 has 17 residues. This chain's CDR3 is CASSQDPARDLPDTQYF.

The chain joins TRBV6-2 or TRBV6-3 to TRBJ2-7; TCRdb calls TRBD1, which cannot be checked without DNA. CDR3 length: 15 amino acids. Per the germline V gene, CDR1 is MNHEY and CDR2 is SVGEGT. The CDR3 reads CASSYGPGKVYEQYF.

The chain couples TRBV5-1 to TRBJ2-2; TCRdb lists TRBD2, though no DNA is available to test this call. CDR1 and CDR2 from the germline V gene are SGHRS and YFSETQ. The CDR3 extends over 17 amino acids. The CDR3 here is CASSLAPAGGSSGELFF.

The V and J genes are TRBV28 and TRBJ2-1; TCRdb's D call, TRBD2, is unchecked because there is no DNA. Germline CDR1 and CDR2: MDHEN and SYDVKM. The length of the CDR3 is 17 residues. This CDR3 reads CASSSPMGVAGADEQFF.

The gene calls are TRBV27 and TRBJ2-7; the D gene TCRdb calls, TRBD2, cannot be checked with no DNA. The CDR3 has 18 residues. Germline lookup yields CDR1 MNHEY and CDR2 SMNVEV (reference sequence). The CDR3 sequence: CASRTNEGRLGPDYEQYF.

This chain joins TRBV20-1 and TRBJ2-1. The germline V gene has CDR1 DFQATT and CDR2 SNEGSKA (reference sequence). This CDR3 spans 11 amino acids. The CDR3 sequence: CSASYGSEQFF.